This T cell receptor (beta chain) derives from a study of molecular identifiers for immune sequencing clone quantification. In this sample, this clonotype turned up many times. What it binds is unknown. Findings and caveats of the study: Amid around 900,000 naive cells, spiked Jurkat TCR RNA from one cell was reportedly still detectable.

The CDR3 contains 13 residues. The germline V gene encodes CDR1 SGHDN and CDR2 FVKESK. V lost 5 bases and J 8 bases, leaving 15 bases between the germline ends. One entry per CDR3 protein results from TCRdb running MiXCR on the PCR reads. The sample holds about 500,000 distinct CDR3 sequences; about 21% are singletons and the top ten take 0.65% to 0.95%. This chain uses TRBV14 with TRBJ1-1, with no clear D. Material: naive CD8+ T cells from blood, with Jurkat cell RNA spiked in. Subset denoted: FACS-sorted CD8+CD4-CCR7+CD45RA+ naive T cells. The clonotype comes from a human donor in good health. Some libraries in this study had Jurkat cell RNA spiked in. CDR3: CASSELTSPEAFF. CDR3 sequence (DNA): TGTGCCAGCAGCGAACTGACATCGCCCGAAGCTTTCTTT.